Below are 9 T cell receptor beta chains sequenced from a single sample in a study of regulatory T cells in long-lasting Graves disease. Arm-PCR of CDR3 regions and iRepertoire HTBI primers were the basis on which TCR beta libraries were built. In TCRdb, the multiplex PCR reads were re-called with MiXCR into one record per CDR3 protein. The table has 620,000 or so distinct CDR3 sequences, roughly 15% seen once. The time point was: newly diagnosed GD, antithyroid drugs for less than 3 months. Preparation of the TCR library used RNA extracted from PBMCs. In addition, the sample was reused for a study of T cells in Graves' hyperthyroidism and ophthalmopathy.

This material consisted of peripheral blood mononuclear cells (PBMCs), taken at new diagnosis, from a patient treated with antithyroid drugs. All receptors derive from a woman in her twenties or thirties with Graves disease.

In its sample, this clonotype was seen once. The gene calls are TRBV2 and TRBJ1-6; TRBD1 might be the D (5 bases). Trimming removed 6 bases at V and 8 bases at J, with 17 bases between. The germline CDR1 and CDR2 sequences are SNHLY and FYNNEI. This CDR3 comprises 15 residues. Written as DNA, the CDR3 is TGTGCCAGCAGGGGGCTCGTGGGTACGGATTCACCCCTCCACTTT. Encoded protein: CASRGLVGTDSPLHF.

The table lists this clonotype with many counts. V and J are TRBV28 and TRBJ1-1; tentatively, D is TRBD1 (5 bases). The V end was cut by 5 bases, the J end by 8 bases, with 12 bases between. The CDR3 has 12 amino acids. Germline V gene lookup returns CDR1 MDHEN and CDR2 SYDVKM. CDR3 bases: TGTGCCAGCAGTGCCCCAGGGTCCGAAGCTTTCTTT. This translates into CASSAPGSEAFF.

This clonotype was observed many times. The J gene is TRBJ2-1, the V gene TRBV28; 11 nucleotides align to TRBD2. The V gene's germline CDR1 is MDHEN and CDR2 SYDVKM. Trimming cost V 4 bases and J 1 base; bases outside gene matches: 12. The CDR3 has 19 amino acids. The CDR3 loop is CASSSLSGRGDPSYNEQFF. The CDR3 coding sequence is TGTGCCAGCAGTTCCCTTAGCGGGAGGGGTGATCCGTCCTACAATGAGCAGTTCTTC.

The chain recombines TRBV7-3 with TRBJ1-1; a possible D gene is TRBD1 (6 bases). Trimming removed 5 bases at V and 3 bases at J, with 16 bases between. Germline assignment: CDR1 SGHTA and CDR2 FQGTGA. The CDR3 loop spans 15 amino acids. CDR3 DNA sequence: TGTGCCAGCAGCCCCGACCGGGGGGCGTACACTGAAGCTTTCTTT. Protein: CASSPDRGAYTEAFF. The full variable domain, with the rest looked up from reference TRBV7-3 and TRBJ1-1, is GAGVSQTPSNKVTEKGKYVELRCDPISGHTALYWYRQSLGQGPEFLIYFQGTGAADDSGLPNDRFFAVRPEGSVSTLKIQRTERGDSAVYLCASSPDRGAYTEAFFGQGTRLTVV.

The DNA of the CDR3 is TGCAGTGCCCCATTTTCGGCAGGTGAAAAACTGTTTTTT. Its translation: CSAPFSAGEKLFF. This sequence joins TRBV20-1 and TRBJ1-4; D gene ambiguous. Deletions cut 6 bases from V and 7 bases from J, with 15 bases between. CDR1 DFQATT and CDR2 SNEGSKA come from the germline V gene (reference sequence). The CDR3 sequence is 13 residues long.

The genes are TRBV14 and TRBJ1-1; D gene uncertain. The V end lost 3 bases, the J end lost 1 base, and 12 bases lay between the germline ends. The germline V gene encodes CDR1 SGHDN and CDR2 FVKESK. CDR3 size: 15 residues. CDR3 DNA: TGTGCCAGCAGCCACTTACCGCCAAGGAACACTGAAGCTTTCTTT. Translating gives CASSHLPPRNTEAFF.

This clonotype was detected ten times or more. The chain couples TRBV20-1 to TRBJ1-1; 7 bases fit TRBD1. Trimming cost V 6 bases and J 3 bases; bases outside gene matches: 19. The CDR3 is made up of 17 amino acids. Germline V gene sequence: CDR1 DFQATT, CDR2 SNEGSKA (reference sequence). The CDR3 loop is CSAPEGEDRLWDTEAFF. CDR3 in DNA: TGCAGTGCCCCAGAAGGTGAGGACAGGCTTTGGGACACTGAAGCTTTCTTT.

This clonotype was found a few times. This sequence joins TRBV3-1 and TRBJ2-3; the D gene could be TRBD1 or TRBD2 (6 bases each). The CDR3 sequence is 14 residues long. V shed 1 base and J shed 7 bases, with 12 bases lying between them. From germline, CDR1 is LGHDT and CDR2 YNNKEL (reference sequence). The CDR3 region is CASSQGGALNTQYF. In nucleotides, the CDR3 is TGTGCCAGCAGCCAAGGGGGGGCCCTGAATACGCAGTATTTT.

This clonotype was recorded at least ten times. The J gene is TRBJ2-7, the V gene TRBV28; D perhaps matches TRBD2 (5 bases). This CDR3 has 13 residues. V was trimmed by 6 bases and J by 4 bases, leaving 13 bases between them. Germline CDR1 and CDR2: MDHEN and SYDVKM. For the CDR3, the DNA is TGTGCCAGCAGCCGTGGACGGGATTACGAGCAGTACTTC. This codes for CASSRGRDYEQYF.